This TCR beta chain was identified during a study of T cells in Graves' hyperthyroidism and ophthalmopathy. The germline V gene has CDR1 DFQATT and CDR2 SNEGSKA (reference sequence). Between the trimmed V and J ends, which lost 5 bases and 1 base, there was a span of 8 bases. The CDR3 contains 13 residues. Amplified TCR beta CDR3 regions derived from RNA transcripts. The HTBI primer set drove a first-round RT-PCR of the TCR CDR3. TCRdb analysed the multiplex PCR reads with MiXCR anew, one entry per CDR3 protein. Seen here are approximately 700,000 distinct CDR3 sequences, 16% observed once, and the top ten hold under 8.5%. This clonotype appeared many times.

J is TRBJ2-2 and V is TRBV20-1; D gene uncertain. Source material: blood. The sequence was collected from a man between 18 and 35 years old with Graves' hyperthyroidism. The CDR3 is CSALAQNTGELFF. As DNA, the CDR3 is TGCAGTGCTCTTGCACAGAACACCGGGGAGCTGTTTTTT.